This T cell receptor beta chain was recovered during a study of T cells expressing NK-cell markers. It was by 5'RACE template switching with UMIs that TCR beta cDNA was made. Following a re-call of the 5' RACE reads, TCRdb has one entry per CDR3 protein and lacks DNA. The sample's table shows 500,000 to 600,000 distinct CDR3 sequences. CDR3 length equals 14 residues. Germline loops: CDR1 MDHEN, CDR2 SYDVKM. The chain links TRBV28 to TRBJ1-5. The source is a man aged 18 to 30 in good health. The sample was blood T cells: a sorted CD56 or NKG2C T cell subset, CD4+ or CD8+ T cells, or bulk PBMC T cells (not recorded which). CDR3 region: CASSFGQGGQPQHF.